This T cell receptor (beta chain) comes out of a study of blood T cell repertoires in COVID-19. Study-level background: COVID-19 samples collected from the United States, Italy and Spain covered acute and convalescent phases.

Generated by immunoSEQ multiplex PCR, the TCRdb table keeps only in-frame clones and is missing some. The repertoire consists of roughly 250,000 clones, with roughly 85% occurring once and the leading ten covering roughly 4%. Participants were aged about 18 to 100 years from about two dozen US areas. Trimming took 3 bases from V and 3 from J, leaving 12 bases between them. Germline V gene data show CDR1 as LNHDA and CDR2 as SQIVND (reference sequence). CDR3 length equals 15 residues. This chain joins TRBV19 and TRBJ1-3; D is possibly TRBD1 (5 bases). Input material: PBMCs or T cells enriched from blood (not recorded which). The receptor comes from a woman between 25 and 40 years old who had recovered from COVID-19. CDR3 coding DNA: TGTGCCAGTAGTATCGCAAGGGGATTTGGAAACACCATATATTTT. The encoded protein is CASSIARGFGNTIYF.